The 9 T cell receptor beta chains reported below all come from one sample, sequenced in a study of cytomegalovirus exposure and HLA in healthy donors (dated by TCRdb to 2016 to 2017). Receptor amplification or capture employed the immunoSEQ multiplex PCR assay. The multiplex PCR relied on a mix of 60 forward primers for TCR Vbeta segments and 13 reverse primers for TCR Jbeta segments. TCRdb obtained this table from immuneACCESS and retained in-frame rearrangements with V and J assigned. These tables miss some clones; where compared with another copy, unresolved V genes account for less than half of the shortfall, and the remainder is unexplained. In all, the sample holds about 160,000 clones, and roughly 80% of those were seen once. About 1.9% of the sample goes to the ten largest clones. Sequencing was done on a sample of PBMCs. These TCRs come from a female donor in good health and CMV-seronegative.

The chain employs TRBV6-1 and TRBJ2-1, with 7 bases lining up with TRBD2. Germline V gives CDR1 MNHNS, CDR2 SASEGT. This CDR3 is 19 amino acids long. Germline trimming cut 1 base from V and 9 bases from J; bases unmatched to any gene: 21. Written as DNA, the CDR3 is TGTGCCAGCAGTGAAGGTCCGTTGGGACTACTCCTCAAGCAGGCTGAGCAGTTCTTC. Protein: CASSEGPLGLLLKQAEQFF.

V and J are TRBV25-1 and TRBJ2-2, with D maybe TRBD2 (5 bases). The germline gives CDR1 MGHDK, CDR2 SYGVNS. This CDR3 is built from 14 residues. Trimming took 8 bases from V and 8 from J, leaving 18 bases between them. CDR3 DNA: TGTGCCAGCCGGGGAGAACCTTACGGTGGGGAGCTGTTTTTT. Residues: CASRGEPYGGELFF. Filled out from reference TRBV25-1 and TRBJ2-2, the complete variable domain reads EADIYQTPRYLVIGTGKKITLECSQTMGHDKMYWYQQDPGMELHLIHYSYGVNSTEKGDLSSESTVSRIRTEHFPLTLESARPSHTSQYLCASRGEPYGGELFFGEGSRLTVL.

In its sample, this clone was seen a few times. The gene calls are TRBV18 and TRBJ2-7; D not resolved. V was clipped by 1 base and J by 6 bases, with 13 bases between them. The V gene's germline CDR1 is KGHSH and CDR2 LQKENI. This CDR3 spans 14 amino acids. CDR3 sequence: CASSPLGHLGEQYF. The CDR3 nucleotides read TGTGCCAGCTCACCACTGGGCCACCTCGGCGAGCAGTACTTC. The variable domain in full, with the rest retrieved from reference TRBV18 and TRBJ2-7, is NAGVMQNPRHLVRRRGQEARLRCSPMKGHSHVYWYRQLPEEGLKFMVYLQKENIIDESGMPKERFSAEFPKEGPSILRIQQVVRGDSAAYFCASSPLGHLGEQYFGPGTRLTVT.

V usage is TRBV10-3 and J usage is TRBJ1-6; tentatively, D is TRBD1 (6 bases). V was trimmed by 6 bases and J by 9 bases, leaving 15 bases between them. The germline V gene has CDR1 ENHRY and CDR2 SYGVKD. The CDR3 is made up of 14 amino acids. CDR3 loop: CAIRAEGEGSPLHF. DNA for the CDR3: TGTGCCATCAGGGCCGAGGGGGAGGGTTCACCCCTCCACTTT.

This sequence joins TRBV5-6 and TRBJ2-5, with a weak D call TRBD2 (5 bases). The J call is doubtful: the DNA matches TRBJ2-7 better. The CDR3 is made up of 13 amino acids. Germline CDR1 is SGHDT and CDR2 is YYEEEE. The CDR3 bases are TGTGCCAGCAGCCACGGACTGAGCTACGAGCAGTACTTC. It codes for CASSHGLSYEQYF.

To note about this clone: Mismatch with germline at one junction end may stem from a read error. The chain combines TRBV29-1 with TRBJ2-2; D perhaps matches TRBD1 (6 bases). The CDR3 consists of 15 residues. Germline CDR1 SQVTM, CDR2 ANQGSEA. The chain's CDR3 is CSVGGRTVNTGELFF. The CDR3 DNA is TGCAGCGTTGGGGGAAGGACAGTGAACACTGGGGAGCTGTTTTTT.

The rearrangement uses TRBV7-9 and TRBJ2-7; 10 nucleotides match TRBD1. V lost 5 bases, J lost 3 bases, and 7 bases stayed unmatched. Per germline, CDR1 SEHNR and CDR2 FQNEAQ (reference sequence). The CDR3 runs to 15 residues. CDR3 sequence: CASSPTGGYFYEQYF. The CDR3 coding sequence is TGTGCCAGCAGCCCGACAGGGGGCTATTTCTACGAGCAGTACTTC. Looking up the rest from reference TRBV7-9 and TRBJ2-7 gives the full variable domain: DTGVSQNPRHKITKRGQNVTFRCDPISEHNRLYWYRQTLGQGPEFLTYFQNEAQLEKSRLLSDRFSAERPKGSFSTLEIQRTEQGDSAMYLCASSPTGGYFYEQYFGPGTRLTVT.

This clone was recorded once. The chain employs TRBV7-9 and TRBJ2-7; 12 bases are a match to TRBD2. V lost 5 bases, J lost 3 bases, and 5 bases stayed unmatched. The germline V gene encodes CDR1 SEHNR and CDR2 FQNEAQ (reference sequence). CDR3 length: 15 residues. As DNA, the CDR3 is TGTGCCAGCAGCGCTACTAGCGGGAGGATCTACGAGCAGTACTTC. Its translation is CASSATSGRIYEQYF.

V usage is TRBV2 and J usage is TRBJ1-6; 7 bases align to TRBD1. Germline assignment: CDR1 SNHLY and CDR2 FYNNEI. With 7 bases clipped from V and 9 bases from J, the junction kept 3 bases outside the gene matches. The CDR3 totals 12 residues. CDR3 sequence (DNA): TGTGCCAGCAACAGGGGCGGTTCACCCCTCCACTTT. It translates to CASNRGGSPLHF.